The clone carrying this TCR beta chain was recorded only once. Using immunoSEQ multiplex PCR, the repertoire was profiled, and TCRdb retains in-frame clones only, with some absent. The sample includes about 140,000 clones, under 90% of them seen just once. The sample originates from a study of blood T cell repertoires in COVID-19. The CDR3 length is 16 residues. Trimming took off 2 bases at V and 4 bases at J, with 14 bases between the two ends. Germline loops: CDR1 LGHNA, CDR2 YNFKEQ. The source is a woman older than 75 in a cohort sampled during active or convalescent COVID-19. Sequencing was done on a sample of peripheral blood. The chain uses TRBV4-2 and TRBJ1-4; no definite D call. DNA of the CDR3: TGTGCCAGCAGCCAAAGTTCCAAGCCCCGTAATGAAAAACTGTTTTTT. Translation: CASSQSSKPRNEKLFF.